This TCR beta chain is drawn from a study of somatic mutations in cytotoxic T cells in rheumatoid arthritis. Study-wide points: It was in rheumatoid arthritis patients, but not in healthy controls, that CD8+ clonality increased with age.

The germline V gene encodes CDR1 KGHSH and CDR2 LQKENI. Germline trimming cut 3 bases from V and 5 bases from J; bases unmatched to any gene: 5. The length of the CDR3 is 16 residues. Assay: immunoSEQ multiplex PCR; the TCRdb copy retains only in-frame clones and omits some. The sample contains several thousand clones, approximately 75% of which appear only once. Points on this clone: The antigen is not known.

V and J are TRBV18 and TRBJ2-1; 12 bases are a match to TRBD2. The source material was CD8+ T cells sorted from blood. The receptor's source is a woman between 45 and 60 years old in good health. This CDR3 reads CASSPTLAGGNNEQFF. DNA for the CDR3: TGTGCCAGCTCACCGACCCTAGCGGGGGGGAACAATGAGCAGTTCTTC.